This entry concerns a single T cell receptor beta chain. This record belongs to a study of T cells in tumors after PD-1 blockade. Study details: During anti-PD-1 treatment, some patients continued daily vismodegib 150 mg.

Generated by immunoSEQ multiplex PCR, the TCRdb table keeps only in-frame clones and is missing some. This sample yields fewer than 25,000 clones, of which roughly 85% are seen a single time; approximately 12% belongs to the top ten. CDR3 length: 13 residues. Trimming cost V 2 bases and J 0 bases, with 4 bases left between them. The germline V gene has CDR1 SGHNT and CDR2 YYREEE (reference sequence). The sample was PBMCs, taken after anti-PD-1 treatment. The rearrangement joins TRBV5-4 to TRBJ2-3; D is uncertain. This receptor was obtained from a human donor with basal cell carcinoma. The CDR3 DNA reads TGTGCCAGCAGCTTCCTAAGCACAGATACGCAGTATTTT. Amino acids: CASSFLSTDTQYF. Full variable domain (rest looked up from reference TRBV5-4 and TRBJ2-3): ETGVTQSPTHLIKTRGQQVTLRCSSQSGHNTVSWYQQALGQGPQFIFQYYREEENGRGNFPPRFSGLQFPNYSSELNVNALELDDSALYLCASSFLSTDTQYFGPGTRLTVL.